Each of the 25 T cell receptor beta chains below was sequenced from the same sample in a study of a mutant IDH1 vaccine in newly diagnosed glioma (dated by TCRdb to the early 2020s). No antigens are known for them. Per the publication, the time point label means: week 5, during vaccination. Every vaccine dose consisted of 300 ug of a 20-mer mutant IDH1 peptide in Montanide, administered subcutaneously together with topical imiquimod. The library was made by the immunoSEQ multiplex PCR assay. In its TCRdb copy, this immuneACCESS table keeps in-frame sequences only and misses some clones. Where compared with another copy, unresolved V genes explain less than half of these, and the others have no known cause. This sample lists 30,000 to 40,000 clones; 70% to 85% were detected once. The ten top clones hold roughly 24% of the sample. The material was PBMCs, obtained from a glioma patient whose treatment included an IDH1 peptide vaccine. The receptors here all came from a man aged 25-45 years with glioma.

This sequence joins TRBV2 and TRBJ2-2; no clear D. From germline, CDR1 is SNHLY and CDR2 FYNNEI. This CDR3 has 12 residues. Deletions cut 3 bases from V and 2 bases from J, with 1 base between. The CDR3 spells CASSDNTGELFF. DNA of the CDR3: TGTGCCAGCAGTGACAACACCGGGGAGCTGTTTTTT. Combining the CDR3 with reference TRBV2 and TRBJ2-2 gives the whole variable domain EPEVTQTPSHQVTQMGQEVILRCVPISNHLYFYWYRQILGQKVEFLVSFYNNEISEKSEIFDDQFSVERPDGSNFTLKIRSTKLEDSAMYFCASSDNTGELFFGEGSRLTVL.

This sequence joins TRBV6-1 and TRBJ2-5; no clear D. Between the trimmed V and J ends, which lost 0 bases and 4 bases, there was a span of 9 bases. CDR1 and CDR2 from the germline V gene are MNHNS and SASEGT. This CDR3 region has 14 residues. Here the CDR3 DNA reads TGTGCCAGCAGTGAAGCGTGGCATGGAGAGACCCAGTACTTC. Translation: CASSEAWHGETQYF.

The chain is built from TRBV11-2 and TRBJ2-1, with D possibly TRBD2 on 5 matching bases. CDR3 length: 15 residues. The germline CDR1 and CDR2 sequences are SGHAT and FQNNGV. V gave up 6 bases and J gave up 4 bases, with 16 bases separating them. The CDR3 is CASRHTRRRYNEQFF. CDR3 nucleotide sequence: TGTGCCAGCAGGCACACTAGACGGAGGTACAATGAGCAGTTCTTC.

The genes are TRBV6-5 and TRBJ1-2, with 7 bases aligning to TRBD1. Germline V gene data show CDR1 as MNHEY and CDR2 as SVGAGI. J lost 4 bases, V lost 6 bases, and 11 bases had no gene match. The CDR3 sequence is 15 residues long. The CDR3 DNA reads TGTGCCAGCAGCCCAAGACAGGGCCGGGGCTATGGCTACACCTTC. Amino acids: CASSPRQGRGYGYTF.

This clone was found a few times. This chain uses TRBV2 with TRBJ2-2; 9 bases map to TRBD1. This CDR3 region has 16 residues. Germline V gene lookup returns CDR1 SNHLY and CDR2 FYNNEI. Trimming removed 6 bases from V and 1 base from J; junction bases left unmatched: 6. CDR3 bases: TGTGCCAGCAGCAGGGACAGGGCTTTGAACACCGGGGAGCTGTTTTTT. Protein: CASSRDRALNTGELFF.

The gene calls are TRBV5-1 and TRBJ1-4, with 10 nucleotides matching TRBD1. Germline trimming cut 2 bases from V and 8 bases from J; bases unmatched to any gene: 3. Germline CDR1 and CDR2: SGHRS and YFSETQ. The CDR3 sequence is 14 residues long. The CDR3 DNA follows: TGCGCCAGCAGCTTACCGGACAGGGGGGAAAAACTGTTTTTT. The encoded protein is CASSLPDRGEKLFF.

J is TRBJ2-5 and V is TRBV30; D may be TRBD1 (6 bases). Germline CDR1 is GTSNPN and CDR2 is SVGIG (reference sequence). This CDR3 contains 14 residues. V lost 0 bases and J lost 6, with 14 bases in between. The CDR3 nucleotides read TGTGCCTGGAGTGTTGTAGGACAGAGAAAGACCCAGTACTTC. This sequence encodes CAWSVVGQRKTQYF.

This clone has just one count. This chain joins TRBV10-2 and TRBJ1-1, with 12 bases lining up with TRBD1. The CDR3 has 13 amino acids. Germline CDR1 WSHSY, CDR2 SAAADI. V shed 6 bases and J 5 bases; nucleotides not matched to a gene: 1. The CDR3 sequence is CASRGQGATEAFF. DNA of the CDR3: TGCGCCAGCAGGGGACAGGGGGCAACTGAAGCTTTCTTT.

V and J are TRBV29-1 and TRBJ2-3; 9 positions agree with TRBD2. Germline V gene data show CDR1 as SQVTM and CDR2 as ANQGSEA. The CDR3 is 13 residues long. J lost 1 base, V lost 8 bases, and 4 bases had no gene match. This chain's CDR3 is CSTRTSGTDTQYF. DNA of the CDR3: TGCAGCACCAGGACTAGCGGCACAGATACGCAGTATTTT.

V gene TRBV29-1 combines with J gene TRBJ1-5; D call uncertain. The V end was cut by 4 bases, the J end by 5 bases, with 9 bases between. CDR1 is SQVTM and CDR2 is ANQGSEA in the germline V gene. This CDR3 is 12 amino acids long. The CDR3 DNA reads as TGCAGCGTTGGAGGAAGCGATCAGCCCCAGCATTTT. Its translation: CSVGGSDQPQHF. The entire variable domain, with the rest obtained from reference TRBV29-1 and TRBJ1-5, is as follows: SAVISQKPSRDICQRGTSLTIQCQVDSQVTMMFWYRQQPGQSLTLIATANQGSEATYESGFVIDKFPISRPNLTFSTLTVSNMSPEDSSIYLCSVGGSDQPQHFGDGTRLSIL.

The chain carries TRBV7-2 and TRBJ2-5; no definite D call. Looked up from germline, CDR1 is SGHTA and CDR2 is FQGNSA. V was shortened by 5 bases and J by 3 bases, with 7 bases between the two germline ends. This CDR3 region has 12 residues. The chain's CDR3 is CASSPPEETQYF. The CDR3 nucleotides read TGTGCCAGCAGCCCCCCCGAAGAGACCCAGTACTTC.

This sequence joins TRBV7-2 and TRBJ2-3, with TRBD2 matching 8 bases. J was trimmed by 3 bases and V by 2 bases; bases with no gene match: 10. Germline CDR1 reads SGHTA; CDR2 reads FQGNSA. The length of the CDR3 is 17 residues. The CDR3 is CASSLMGGRTPTDTQYF. In nucleotides, the CDR3 is TGTGCCAGCAGCTTAATGGGCGGGAGGACTCCTACAGATACGCAGTATTTT.

This clone was detected a few times. This chain links TRBV5-4 with TRBJ1-1; no clear D. V dropped 4 bases and J dropped 0 bases, with 16 bases sitting between them. The germline gives CDR1 SGHNT, CDR2 YYREEE (reference sequence). The CDR3 has 16 amino acids. The CDR3 spells CASSPTGRLMNTEAFF. The CDR3 DNA follows: TGTGCCAGCAGCCCCACGGGCAGACTTATGAACACTGAAGCTTTCTTT. Together with reference TRBV5-4 and TRBJ1-1, the CDR3 gives the full variable domain: ETGVTQSPTHLIKTRGQQVTLRCSSQSGHNTVSWYQQALGQGPQFIFQYYREEENGRGNFPPRFSGLQFPNYSSELNVNALELDDSALYLCASSPTGRLMNTEAFFGQGTRLTVV.

The V call is TRBV27, the J call TRBJ2-2, with D perhaps matching TRBD2 (6 bases). This CDR3 is built from 13 residues. V gave up 6 bases and J gave up 5 bases, with 10 bases separating them. Germline V gives CDR1 MNHEY, CDR2 SMNVEV (reference sequence). CDR3 sequence (DNA): TGTGCCAGCAGCCACCGGGGGACCGGGGAGCTGTTTTTT. Translating gives CASSHRGTGELFF.

The gene calls are TRBV7-2 and TRBJ1-2; 7 bases agree with TRBD1. The CDR3 consists of 15 residues. Losses at the gene ends were 5 bases for V and 6 bases for J; bases not matched to a gene: 12. Germline V CDR1 and CDR2: SGHTA, FQGNSA. The CDR3, as DNA: TGTGCCAGCAGCCTCGACAAGGGCAGGGGGGATGGCTACACCTTC. It is translated as CASSLDKGRGDGYTF.

This clone occurred once. This chain links TRBV10-3 with TRBJ2-3, with 10 bases that match TRBD2. The junction had 1 base not matched to a gene; V was cut back by 6 bases and J by 1 base. CDR3 length: 14 residues. CDR1 and CDR2 from the germline V gene are ENHRY and SYGVKD. CDR3 nucleotides: TGTGCCATCAGCCTAGCGGGAGGCACAGATACGCAGTATTTT. Residues: CAISLAGGTDTQYF.

This clone was recorded only once. V gene TRBV5-1 combines with J gene TRBJ1-4, with 10 bases aligning to TRBD1. CDR3 length: 14 residues. Germline CDR1 and CDR2: SGHRS and YFSETQ. The V segment lost 4 bases and the J segment 6 bases; nucleotides outside the gene matches: 3. CDR3 sequence: CASSLGQGDEKLFF. For the CDR3, the DNA is TGCGCCAGCAGCCTTGGACAGGGGGATGAAAAACTGTTTTTT.

The gene calls are TRBV5-8 and TRBJ2-5; D is unresolved. Germline V gives CDR1 SGHTS, CDR2 YDEGEE. This CDR3 is built from 14 residues. V lost 5 bases and J lost 2, with 13 bases in between. CDR3 protein: CASSPPRAQETQYF. The DNA for the CDR3 is TGTGCCAGCAGTCCCCCACGGGCTCAAGAGACCCAGTACTTC.

The DNA of the CDR3 is TGCGCCAGCAGCCAAGATCCATTGGTCACCGGGGAGCTGTTTTTT. Amino acid sequence: CASSQDPLVTGELFF. The chain joins TRBV4-3 to TRBJ2-2; D is ambiguous. Trimming shortened V by 0 bases and J by 4 bases, and 9 bases separated the two germline ends. CDR1 LGHNA and CDR2 YSLEER come from the germline V gene. This CDR3 comprises 15 residues.

The chain uses TRBV4-1 and TRBJ2-1, with TRBD2 matching 7 bases. Germline CDR1 MGHRA, CDR2 YSYEKL. The CDR3 is 16 residues long. The V and J ends lost 5 bases and 0 bases, in that order; junction bases with no gene match: 7. The CDR3 is CASSSTGGSSYNEQFF. In DNA form, the CDR3 reads TGCGCCAGCAGCTCCACCGGGGGGAGCTCCTACAATGAGCAGTTCTTC.

Note on this clone: Sequence at one end of the junction differs from germline and may be a read error. The chain carries TRBV30 and TRBJ1-6; D uncertain. The CDR3 runs to 14 residues. CDR1 and CDR2 (germline): GTSNPN, SVGIG (reference sequence). The CDR3 sequence is CAWNLQLGNSPPHF. In DNA, the CDR3 is TGTGCCTGGAACCTACAGCTAGGTAATTCACCCCCCCACTTT. Together with reference TRBV30 and TRBJ1-6, the CDR3 gives the full variable domain: SQTIHQWPATLVQPVGSPLSLECTVEGTSNPNLYWYRQAAGRGLQLLFYSVGIGQISSEVPQNLSASRPQDRQFILSSKKLLLSDSGFYLCAWNLQLGNSPPHFGNGTRLTVT.

The V gene is TRBV5-6, the J gene TRBJ2-5, with D tentatively TRBD1 (6 bases). Trimming removed 4 bases at V and 4 bases at J, with 17 bases between. Germline CDR1 reads SGHDT; CDR2 reads YYEEEE. CDR3 size: 15 residues. For the CDR3, the DNA is TGTGCCAGCAGCAAATTACAGGGTTACGGAGAGACCCAGTACTTC. Protein sequence: CASSKLQGYGETQYF.

The chain employs TRBV18 and TRBJ1-2; 9 bases agree with TRBD1. This CDR3 has 17 amino acids. Germline CDR1 is KGHSH and CDR2 is LQKENI. After removal of 4 bases from V and 3 bases from J, the junction contained 12 bases not matched to a gene. The CDR3 sequence: CASSLPRAGQGDYGYTF. CDR3 coding DNA: TGTGCCAGCTCACTCCCGAGGGCGGGACAGGGAGACTATGGCTACACCTTC. Based on the CDR3 plus reference TRBV18 and TRBJ1-2, the full variable domain is NAGVMQNPRHLVRRRGQEARLRCSPMKGHSHVYWYRQLPEEGLKFMVYLQKENIIDESGMPKERFSAEFPKEGPSILRIQQVVRGDSAAYFCASSLPRAGQGDYGYTFGSGTRLTVV.

This clone counts as medium-sized. V and J are TRBV28 and TRBJ1-5; D gene unclear. V shed 3 bases and J shed 8 bases, with 5 bases lying between them. The germline CDR1 and CDR2 sequences are MDHEN and SYDVKM. This CDR3 has 11 amino acids. The CDR3 here is CASSLTEPQHF. The CDR3 coding sequence is TGTGCCAGCAGTTTGACTGAGCCCCAGCATTTT.

This chain links TRBV5-1 with TRBJ1-5; D gene unclear. CDR1 is SGHRS and CDR2 is YFSETQ in the germline V gene. V lost 0 bases to trimming and J lost 0 bases, with 10 bases between them. There are 16 residues in the CDR3. The CDR3 loop reads CASSLGGTYSNQPQHF. The CDR3 DNA follows: TGCGCCAGCAGCTTGGGTGGCACTTATAGCAATCAGCCCCAGCATTTT.